This is a list of T cell receptor beta chains from one sample in a study of technical replicates of blood from a handful of donors. Data came from immunoSEQ multiplex PCR; TCRdb stores just in-frame clones and leaves some out. This table has tens of thousands of clones, 94% appearing once. The sequenced sample consisted of T cells isolated from PBMCs. Source of these receptors: a human donor in good health. The CDR3 runs from the conserved cysteine through the conserved F or W. D genes are given only for firm matches. Rows may omit the clone size; those that give it use once, few, many or a size class.

TRBV7-8	TRBD1	18	TRBJ2-7	NA	TGTGCCAGCAGCTCCCTATCCGGGACAGTAGAATTTTTCTACGAGCAGTACTTC	CASSSLSGTVEFFYEQYF
TRBV14	NA	14	TRBJ1-2	once	TGTGCCAGCAGCCAAGTTTCAGGGGCCGGGGGCTACACCTTC	CASSQVSGAGGYTF
TRBV4-2	NA	16	TRBJ2-1	NA	TGTGCCAGCAGCCATGCTACTAGGAGCTCCTACAATGAGCAGTTCTTC	CASSHATRSSYNEQFF
TRBV2	NA	13	TRBJ1-2	NA	TGTGCCAGCAAGCAAGACAGCACCTATGGCTACACCTTC	CASKQDSTYGYTF
TRBV5-1	NA	16	TRBJ2-7	NA	TGCGCCAGCACCCCCAGTAATCAGGGGACCTCTCGCGAGCAGTACTTC	CASTPSNQGTSREQYF
TRBV27	TRBD2	19	TRBJ2-7	NA	TGTGCCAGCAGTTTATATAGACTAGCGGGAACGATTTTCGGGTACGAGCAGTACTTC	CASSLYRLAGTIFGYEQYF
TRBV5-1	NA	15	TRBJ2-3	NA	TGCGCCAGCAGCTACAATAGGGGTAACACAGATACGCAGTATTTT	CASSYNRGNTDTQYF
TRBV29-1	TRBD2	15	TRBJ2-3	NA	TGCAGCGTTGCGGCGGGAGGGCCTTATACAGATACGCAGTATTTT	CSVAAGGPYTDTQYF
TRBV7-5	NA	15	TRBJ1-1	NA	TGTGTCAGAAGCTTAGCGCAAGAGATGAACACTGAAGCTTTCTTT	CVRSLAQEMNTEAFF
TRBV10-2	NA	14	TRBJ1-4	NA	TGCGCCAGCGGGTTTAGGCGGCTTGAGGAAAAACTGTTTTTT	CASGFRRLEEKLFF
TRBV5-4	NA	15	TRBJ2-5	NA	TGTGCCAGCAGCTTGGGACGGGGGGCTAGGGAGACCCAGTACTTC	CASSLGRGARETQYF
TRBV6-1	NA	17	TRBJ2-4	NA	TGTGCCAGCAGTGAATATGAACGGTCACTAGCCAAAAACATTCAGTACTTC	CASSEYERSLAKNIQYF
TRBV18	TRBD1	14	TRBJ1-1	NA	TGTGCCAGCTCTCTCGACAGGGCAAACACTGAAGCTTTCTTT	CASSLDRANTEAFF
TRBV30	NA	16	TRBJ1-3	NA	TGTGCCTGGAGCATTCAGGGTCTAAAGTCTGGAAACACCATATATTTT	CAWSIQGLKSGNTIYF
TRBV5-6	NA	14	TRBJ1-4	NA	TGTGCCAGCAGCTTGGGCCAGGTGGATGAAAAACTGTTTTTT	CASSLGQVDEKLFF
TRBV10-2	NA	13	TRBJ1-2	NA	TGCGCCAGCAGTGCCTACAGGGCCTGGGGCTACACCTTC	CASSAYRAWGYTF
TRBV10-3	NA	16	TRBJ1-4	NA	TGTGCCATCAGTGAGTCGACACTTGCAACTAATGAAAAACTGTTTTTT	CAISESTLATNEKLFF
TRBV28	TRBD1	15	TRBJ1-5	NA	TGTGCCAGCAGTTTATACGGGACAGGGAATCAGCCCCAGCATTTT	CASSLYGTGNQPQHF
TRBV2	NA	12	TRBJ2-1	once	TGTGCCAGCGGGGGGACGCGCGATGAGCAGTTCTTC	CASGGTRDEQFF
TRBV4-1	NA	12	TRBJ2-1	NA	TGCGCCAGCAGCCAACGGTACAATGAGCAGTTCTTC	CASSQRYNEQFF
TRBV29-1	TRBD1	13	TRBJ2-1	NA	TGCAGCACACGGACAGGGACCTACAATGAGCAGTTCTTC	CSTRTGTYNEQFF
TRBV21-1	NA	14	TRBJ1-3	once	TGTGCCAGCAGCTCTCGGGACAATCGGAACACCATATATTTT	CASSSRDNRNTIYF
TRBV9	NA	11	TRBJ2-2	NA	TGTGCCAGCCGACTAGGCTGGGAGCTGTTTTTT	CASRLGWELFF
TRBV10-3	NA	11	TRBJ2-7	few	TGTGCCATCGGGGGAGGGGGCGAGCAGTACTTC	CAIGGGGEQYF
TRBV4-1	NA	17	TRBJ1-2	NA	TGCGCCAGCAGCCAAGAGGGTTGGGCCCTTTCTAACTATGGCTACACCTTC	CASSQEGWALSNYGYTF
TRBV6-1	NA	15	TRBJ1-6	NA	TGTGCCAGCAGTCCTACGACGGGAGATAATTCACCCCTCCACTTT	CASSPTTGDNSPLHF
TRBV2	TRBD2	12	TRBJ2-7	NA	TGTGCCATCCGGGACTATGGCTACGAGCAGTACTTC	CAIRDYGYEQYF
TRBV4-1	NA	13	TRBJ2-7	NA	TGCGCCAGCAGCCGGGAGCAGATCTACGAGCAGTACTTC	CASSREQIYEQYF
TRBV7-3	NA	13	TRBJ1-1	NA	TGTGCCAGCAGCTTACCCGGACACAACGACGCTTTCTTT	CASSLPGHNDAFF
TRBV6-5	TRBD2	16	TRBJ2-7	NA	TGTGCCAGCAGTTACTCGAAGCGGGGAAGCACCTACGAGCAGTACTTC	CASSYSKRGSTYEQYF
TRBV2	NA	14	TRBJ1-2	NA	NA	CASSFFGQGYGYTF
TRBV14	NA	15	TRBJ1-1	NA	TGTGCCAGCAGCCAAGATCGGCGGGGGCCCACTGAAGCTTTCTTT	CASSQDRRGPTEAFF
TRBV27	TRBD2	16	TRBJ2-1	NA	TGTGCCAGCAGTAAGGGGACTAGCGGGTCGTACAATGAGCAGTTCTTC	CASSKGTSGSYNEQFF
TRBV9	NA	13	TRBJ2-5	NA	TGTGCCAGCAGCGACAGGGATTCGGAGACCCAGTACTTC	CASSDRDSETQYF
TRBV28	NA	20	TRBJ1-2	NA	TGTGCCAGCAGCACCTTATCTTTGGACAGAACGCTGAGTCGTTTCTATGGCTACACCTTC	CASSTLSLDRTLSRFYGYTF
TRBV5-4	NA	14	TRBJ1-1	NA	TGTGCCAGCAGCTTGGGGGGGCTGAACACTGAAGCTTTCTTT	CASSLGGLNTEAFF
TRBV7-8	TRBD1	14	TRBJ1-1	NA	TGTGCCAGCAGCTTGGGGAGACAGGGATTGACAGCTTTCTTT	CASSLGRQGLTAFF
TRBV6-6	TRBD1	16	TRBJ2-7	NA	TGTGCCAGCAGTCCGCCCCCTGGACAGGGGTCCTACGAGCAGTACTTC	CASSPPPGQGSYEQYF
TRBV30	NA	13	TRBJ1-6	NA	TGTGCCTGGAGATGGACGAGGGATTCACCCCTCCACTTT	CAWRWTRDSPLHF
TRBV5-5	NA	14	TRBJ2-5	NA	TGTGCCAGCAGCTTGATGACAGCTCAAGAGACCCAGTACTTC	CASSLMTAQETQYF
TRBV2	TRBD1	14	TRBJ1-2	NA	TGTGCCAGCAGTCGACAGGGGGCGGGCTATGGCTACACCTTC	CASSRQGAGYGYTF
TRBV11-2	TRBD1	14	TRBJ2-7	NA	TGTGCCAGCAGCCCCTGGACAGGGTTCCACGAGCAGTACTTC	CASSPWTGFHEQYF
TRBV29-1	NA	15	TRBJ2-2	NA	TGCAGCGTTGAAGATTCTGAGAGAAACACCGGGGAGCTGTTTTTT	CSVEDSERNTGELFF
TRBV5-8	NA	16	TRBJ1-5	NA	TGTGCCAGCAGCTTGTTACCGACAGGTCTCAATCAGCCCCAGCATTTT	CASSLLPTGLNQPQHF
TRBV7-9	NA	18	TRBJ2-7	NA	TGTGCCAGCAGCTTAAGATGGGACTACCTTACAGGGAATAACGAGCAGTACTTC	CASSLRWDYLTGNNEQYF
TRBV7-9	TRBD1	14	TRBJ2-7	NA	TGTGCCAGCAGCTTCCGGGACAGGGCCTACGAGCAGTACTTC	CASSFRDRAYEQYF
TRBV7-3	NA	15	TRBJ2-7	NA	TGTGCCAGCAGCTTAACAGGGACGGGGGCCTACGAGCAGTACTTC	CASSLTGTGAYEQYF
TRBV28	NA	14	TRBJ1-5	NA	TGTGCCAGCAGTTTGGGGGGTTCGGGGCAGCCCCAGCATTTT	CASSLGGSGQPQHF
TRBV29-1	TRBD2	14	TRBJ2-5	NA	TGCAGCGTTGAGACTAGCGGGGGCCAAGAGACCCAGTACTTC	CSVETSGGQETQYF
TRBV7-9	TRBD2	16	TRBJ2-1	NA	TGTGCCAGCAGCTTACCCGGGACTAGCGGGATTAATGAGCAGTTCTTC	CASSLPGTSGINEQFF
TRBV5-4	NA	16	TRBJ2-7	NA	TGTGCCAGCAGCTTGGCTCTGACAGCCGACCTACACGAGCAGTACTTC	CASSLALTADLHEQYF
TRBV6-1	TRBD1	13	TRBJ1-6	NA	TGTGCCAGCAGCCGGGACAGGAATTCACCCCTCCACTTT	CASSRDRNSPLHF
TRBV6-1	NA	12	TRBJ1-2	NA	TGTGCCAGCTTGGGACAAAACTATGGCTACACCTTC	CASLGQNYGYTF
TRBV19	NA	12	TRBJ1-1	once	TGTGCCAGTAGTTCCCGCGGCACTGAAGCTTTCTTT	CASSSRGTEAFF
TRBV11-3	TRBD1	16	TRBJ2-7	NA	TGTGCCAGCAGCTTAGAGAAGACAGGGGGGTCCTACGAGCAGTACTTC	CASSLEKTGGSYEQYF
TRBV5-1	TRBD1	16	TRBJ1-2	NA	TGCGCCAGCCGCCCCCCGGGGCAGGGGGCTATGTATGGCTACACCTTC	CASRPPGQGAMYGYTF
TRBV11-1	NA	15	TRBJ1-2	few	TGTGCCAGCAGCGTCCACAGGACCCCAAGAGGTGGCTACACCTTC	CASSVHRTPRGGYTF
TRBV4-1	NA	15	TRBJ2-7	NA	TGCGCCAGCAGCCAAGAGTTGAGCCGCGCCTACGAGCAGTACTTC	CASSQELSRAYEQYF
TRBV4-1	TRBD1	15	TRBJ2-1	NA	TGCGCCAGCAGTCCGGACAGGACCTCCTACAATGAGCAGTTCTTC	CASSPDRTSYNEQFF
TRBV5-4	TRBD1	13	TRBJ1-4	few	TGTGCCAGCAACGACAGGGCTAATGAAAAACTGTTTTTT	CASNDRANEKLFF